This T cell receptor beta chain was identified in a study of blood T cells in healthy people across ages. Study overall: There was about one barcoded beta molecule captured by template switching per two T cells. Points from the study as a whole: Age brought a roughly linear fall in TCR beta diversity measured per million T cells. It was not known whether donors were CMV positive (a possible confounder of expanded clonotype changes).

This clonotype was seen at least ten times. As yet, its antigen is unknown. The CDR3 extends over 15 amino acids. Germline lookup yields CDR1 SGHRS and CDR2 YFSETQ. Trimming cost V 0 bases and J 5 bases; bases outside gene matches: 7. Then a second PCR, running about 6 to 12 cycles, was carried out with a sample-barcoded 5' primer and a J-beta primer mix. The template-switch adaptor, which had 12 random nucleotides, put a tag on each cDNA molecule. MiXCR was run by TCRdb on the 5' RACE reads, yielding one entry per CDR3 protein. The sample shows about 650,000 distinct CDR3 sequences, about 30% of them seen only once.

This sequence originates from an elderly woman in good health. Sequencing was performed on blood. The chain combines TRBV5-1 with TRBJ2-7; 8 positions agree with TRBD2. The CDR3 sequence is CASSLVGTSNHEQYF. The DNA for the CDR3 is TGCGCCAGCAGCTTGGTCGGGACTAGTAACCACGAGCAGTACTTC.